These 9 T cell receptor beta chains were sequenced from one sample in a study of post-analysis software for immune sequencing data. Study observations and caveats: Controls had lower frequencies than patients of a few TRBV segments, which included TRBV5-6, TRBV5-1 and TRBV20-1.

Antigens of these TCRs are unknown. Unique molecular identifiers were built into the TCR beta cDNA libraries. TCRdb reanalysed the PCR reads using MiXCR and keeps one entry per CDR3 protein. The table shows hundreds of thousands of distinct CDR3 sequences, with approximately 37% occurring only once. Sequencing input: blood. Every receptor here comes from a girl aged 2 to 9 with multiple sclerosis.

J is TRBJ2-4 and V is TRBV6-1, with 9 bases fitting TRBD1. The DNA matches TRBJ2-5 better at its end, which makes the J call doubtful. The V gene's germline CDR1 is MNHNS and CDR2 SASEGT. The CDR3 has 16 amino acids. The CDR3 nucleotides are TGTGCCAGCAGTGAAAAGGCTACAGGGGGCAGGGAGACCCAGTACTTC. This codes for CASSEKATGGRETQYF.

V gene TRBV6-1 combines with J gene TRBJ2-1; D may be TRBD1 or TRBD2 (5 bases each). V was clipped by 2 bases and J by 6 bases, with 14 bases between them. The germline V gene has CDR1 MNHNS and CDR2 SASEGT. This CDR3 has 15 residues. The CDR3 loop is CASSEFGGSGNEQFF. In DNA, the CDR3 is TGTGCCAGCAGTGAATTTGGGGGTTCGGGCAATGAGCAGTTCTTC.

The table lists this clonotype with a few counts. The chain recombines TRBV10-3 with TRBJ2-1; D may be TRBD1 or TRBD2 (6 bases each). This CDR3 spans 15 amino acids. Germline CDR1 is ENHRY and CDR2 is SYGVKD. Trimming cost V 6 bases and J 5 bases, with 17 bases left between them. The CDR3 loop is CAIRSSRGPNNEQFF. The DNA of the CDR3 is TGTGCCATCAGATCTAGCCGGGGGCCAAACAATGAGCAGTTCTTC.

The sample holds one count of this clonotype. V is TRBV5-1 and J is TRBJ2-7; TRBD2 agrees at 7 bases. Germline V gives CDR1 SGHRS, CDR2 YFSETQ. Trimming at V came to 3 bases and at J to 2 bases, leaving 8 bases not matched to a gene. This CDR3 comprises 15 residues. DNA for the CDR3: TGCGCCAGCAGCTCGCCAACTAGCGAAACCTACGAGCAGTACTTC. The encoded protein is CASSSPTSETYEQYF. Drawing the rest from reference TRBV5-1 and TRBJ2-7, the complete variable domain is KAGVTQTPRYLIKTRGQQVTLSCSPISGHRSVSWYQQTPGQGLQFLFEYFSETQRNKGNFPGRFSGRQFSNSRSEMNVSTLELGDSALYLCASSSPTSETYEQYFGPGTRLTVT.

The rearrangement uses TRBV2 and TRBJ1-2; D unresolved. This CDR3 spans 15 amino acids. Trimming removed 1 base from V and 0 bases from J, with 9 bases in between. The germline gives CDR1 SNHLY, CDR2 FYNNEI. CDR3 bases: TGTGCCAGCAGTGAAGAACTGATAGCTAACTATGGCTACACCTTC. Translation: CASSEELIANYGYTF. Full variable domain (outside the CDR3, taken from reference TRBV2 and TRBJ1-2): EPEVTQTPSHQVTQMGQEVILRCVPISNHLYFYWYRQILGQKVEFLVSFYNNEISEKSEIFDDQFSVERPDGSNFTLKIRSTKLEDSAMYFCASSEELIANYGYTFGSGTRLTVV.

This chain connects TRBV11-2 to TRBJ1-6, with 7 bases identical to TRBD1. After removal of 6 bases from V and 8 bases from J, the junction contained 13 bases not matched to a gene. Germline CDR1 reads SGHAT; CDR2 reads FQNNGV. The CDR3 spans 16 residues. The CDR3 bases are TGTGCCAGCAGTCTCGGATTGGACAGGTTTTATTCACCCCTCCACTTT. This translates into CASSLGLDRFYSPLHF.

The chain employs TRBV5-1 and TRBJ2-5, with 12 bases that match TRBD2. Germline V CDR1 and CDR2: SGHRS, YFSETQ. V was pared by 3 bases and J by 4 bases, with 4 bases of the junction left unmatched. This CDR3 spans 15 amino acids. This CDR3 is CASSWQTSGRETQYF. The CDR3 DNA follows: TGCGCCAGCAGCTGGCAGACTAGCGGGAGAGAGACCCAGTACTTC.

The chain employs TRBV7-3 and TRBJ2-7; TRBD1 aligns across 10 bases. This CDR3 has 14 residues. The V and J ends lost 3 bases and 4 bases, in that order; junction bases with no gene match: 3. The germline V gene encodes CDR1 SGHTA and CDR2 FQGTGA. CDR3 in amino acids: CASSLTGGEYEQYF. DNA of the CDR3: TGTGCCAGCAGCTTGACAGGGGGCGAGTACGAGCAGTACTTC.

The table lists this clonotype with a few counts. The chain joins TRBV20-1 to TRBJ2-5, with 7 bases lining up with TRBD1. The length of the CDR3 is 14 residues. The germline gives CDR1 DFQATT, CDR2 SNEGSKA (reference sequence). V gave up 5 bases and J gave up 5 bases; unmatched junction bases: 11. As DNA, the CDR3 is TGCAGTGCTGGTAGACAGGGCATCAGGGAGACCCAGTACTTC. Residues: CSAGRQGIRETQYF.